The next 5 T cell receptor beta chains were all read from a single sample in a study of control samples from healthy donors and cancer patients. TCRdb keeps only in-frame clones here, not all; method: immunoSEQ multiplex PCR. The sample lists tens of thousands of clones; about 87% were seen once. The sample taken for sequencing was PBMCs. All receptors derive from a woman in her fifties or sixties with head and neck cancer.

CDR3 coding DNA: TGTGCCAGCAGCTTGCGCCGACCAGGGAGTGAAGCTTTCTTT. Its translation: CASSLRRPGSEAFF. V gene TRBV5-6 combines with J gene TRBJ1-1, with D possibly TRBD1 on 5 matching bases. Trimming pared 1 base from V and 7 bases from J, leaving 14 bases between. CDR1 is SGHDT and CDR2 is YYEEEE in the germline V gene. The CDR3 runs 14 residues. The full variable domain, rest sourced from reference TRBV5-6 and TRBJ1-1, is DAGVTQSPTHLIKTRGQQVTLRCSPKSGHDTVSWYQQALGQGPQFIFQYYEEEERQRGNFPDRFSGHQFPNYSSELNVNALLLGDSALYLCASSLRRPGSEAFFGQGTRLTVV.

The genes are TRBV28 and TRBJ1-2; D might be TRBD1 (6 bases). The germline V gene has CDR1 MDHEN and CDR2 SYDVKM. The CDR3 runs to 15 residues. V was shortened by 8 bases and J by 10 bases, with 26 bases between the two germline ends. The CDR3 reads CASHPGGTGPGVYTF. DNA of the CDR3: TGTGCCAGCCACCCGGGGGGCACAGGTCCCGGAGTCTACACCTTC.

This clone was counted only a few times. V is TRBV5-1 and J is TRBJ1-1, with D possibly matching TRBD1 (6 bases). Per the germline V gene, CDR1 is SGHRS and CDR2 is YFSETQ. Between the trimmed V and J ends, which lost 8 bases and 1 base, there was a span of 15 bases. This CDR3 contains 14 residues. The CDR3 bases are TGCGCCAGTCGACAGGCCTTAAGGAACACTGAAGCTTTCTTT. Its protein is CASRQALRNTEAFF.

This clone was seen only once. The chain combines TRBV27 with TRBJ2-7, with TRBD2 matching over 13 bases. Looked up from germline, CDR1 is MNHEY and CDR2 is SMNVEV (reference sequence). The CDR3 is 15 residues long. The ends lost 5 bases at V and 5 bases at J; junction bases unmatched: 6. CDR3 sequence (DNA): TGTGCCAGCAGTGAGACTAGCGGGGGGTGGGACGAGCAGTACTTC. Translating it yields CASSETSGGWDEQYF.

The rearrangement joins TRBV10-3 to TRBJ1-1; perhaps TRBD1 as D (5 bases). Germline values: CDR1 ENHRY, CDR2 SYGVKD. Trimming removed 6 bases from V and 0 bases from J, with 11 bases in between. The CDR3 covers 14 residues. The chain's CDR3 is CAISKGTVNTEAFF. The CDR3 DNA is TGTGCCATCAGCAAGGGGACGGTGAACACTGAAGCTTTCTTT.